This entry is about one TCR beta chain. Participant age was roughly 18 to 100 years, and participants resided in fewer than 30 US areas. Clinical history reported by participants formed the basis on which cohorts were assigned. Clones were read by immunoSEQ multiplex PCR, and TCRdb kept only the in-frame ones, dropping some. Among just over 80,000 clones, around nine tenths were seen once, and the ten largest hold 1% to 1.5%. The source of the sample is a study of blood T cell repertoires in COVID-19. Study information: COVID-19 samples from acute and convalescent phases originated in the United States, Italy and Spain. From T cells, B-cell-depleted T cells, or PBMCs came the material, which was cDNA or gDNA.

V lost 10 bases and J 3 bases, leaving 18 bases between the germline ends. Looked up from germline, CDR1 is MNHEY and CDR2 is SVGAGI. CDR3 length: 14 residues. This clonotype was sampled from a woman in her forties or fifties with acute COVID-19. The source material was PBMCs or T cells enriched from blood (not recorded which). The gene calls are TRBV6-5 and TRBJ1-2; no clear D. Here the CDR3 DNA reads TGTGCCAACAGACTGGACTATCCCGACTATGGCTACACCTTC. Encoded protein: CANRLDYPDYGYTF.